These 14 T cell receptor beta chains were all obtained from the same sample, sequenced in a study of blood T cell repertoires in COVID-19. Sequenced by immunoSEQ multiplex PCR; TCRdb stores in-frame clones only, minus some. The data contain some 150,000 clones, roughly 82% of them singletons. Sequencing was carried out using peripheral blood. These receptors were obtained from a woman in her fifties or sixties with acute or convalescent COVID-19.

This clone has just a few counts. This chain links TRBV24-1 with TRBJ1-2; D unclear. From germline, CDR1 is KGHDR and CDR2 SFDVKD. V was trimmed by 4 bases and J by 1 base, leaving 3 bases between them. This CDR3 has 12 amino acids. CDR3 nucleotide sequence: TGTGCCACCAGTGAATATAACTATGGCTACACCTTC. Its translation is CATSEYNYGYTF.

The chain carries TRBV28 and TRBJ2-7; 9 bases line up with TRBD1. V lost 5 bases to trimming and J lost 4 bases; unmatched junction nucleotides: 12. From germline, CDR1 is MDHEN and CDR2 SYDVKM. This CDR3 contains 16 residues. CDR3 DNA: TGTGCCAGCAGTGCGCCGGGACAGGGTTTCGAATACGAGCAGTACTTC. Its protein product is CASSAPGQGFEYEQYF.

V and J are TRBV20-1 and TRBJ2-5, with 8 bases fitting TRBD2. The CDR3 has 14 amino acids. The germline V gene has CDR1 DFQATT and CDR2 SNEGSKA (reference sequence). The ends lost 3 bases at V and 2 bases at J; junction bases unmatched: 5. The CDR3 nucleotides read TGCAGTGCTAGTGTAGCGGGACCTCAAGAGACCCAGTACTTC. Translating gives CSASVAGPQETQYF.

The rearrangement joins TRBV2 to TRBJ2-7, with 8 positions matching TRBD1. The germline V gene encodes CDR1 SNHLY and CDR2 FYNNEI. Trimming took 6 bases from V and 4 from J; bases not matched to a gene: 14. CDR3 length: 16 amino acids. The CDR3 here is CASRPLVGTGAYEQYF. In DNA form, the CDR3 reads TGTGCCAGCAGGCCCCTCGTGGGGACAGGAGCTTACGAGCAGTACTTC.

The J gene is TRBJ2-7, the V gene TRBV18; 9 positions agree with TRBD1. The germline V gene encodes CDR1 KGHSH and CDR2 LQKENI. The CDR3 has 14 residues. The V and J ends lost 3 bases and 3 bases, in that order; junction bases with no gene match: 3. The CDR3 is CASSPPGQGYEQYF. The CDR3 nucleotides read TGTGCCAGCTCACCTCCGGGACAGGGCTACGAGCAGTACTTC.

The chain uses TRBV5-8 and TRBJ1-2; no reliable D call. Germline loops: CDR1 SGHTS, CDR2 YDEGEE. The CDR3 sequence is 14 residues long. V was trimmed by 0 bases and J by 1 base, leaving 7 bases between them. The CDR3 spells CASSLDIINYGYTF. The CDR3 bases are TGTGCCAGCAGCTTGGACATAATTAACTATGGCTACACCTTC.

V gene TRBV5-1 combines with J gene TRBJ2-2; 11 bases agree with TRBD1. The CDR3 spans 16 residues. V gave up 4 bases and J gave up 0 bases; unmatched junction bases: 2. Germline values: CDR1 SGHRS, CDR2 YFSETQ. CDR3 loop: CASSAGQGANTGELFF. DNA of the CDR3: TGCGCCAGCAGCGCGGGACAGGGGGCGAACACCGGGGAGCTGTTTTTT. Complete variable domain (other parts from reference TRBV5-1 and TRBJ2-2): KAGVTQTPRYLIKTRGQQVTLSCSPISGHRSVSWYQQTPGQGLQFLFEYFSETQRNKGNFPGRFSGRQFSNSRSEMNVSTLELGDSALYLCASSAGQGANTGELFFGEGSRLTVL.

The V and J genes are TRBV28 and TRBJ1-3; the match to TRBD1 covers 7 bases. This CDR3 comprises 15 residues. Germline CDR1 is MDHEN and CDR2 is SYDVKM. V lost 6 bases to trimming and J lost 4 bases; unmatched junction nucleotides: 9. The CDR3: CASSGSGGLGNTIYF. The CDR3 nucleotides read TGTGCCAGCAGCGGATCAGGGGGTCTCGGAAACACCATATATTTT. Full variable domain (rest looked up from reference TRBV28 and TRBJ1-3): DVKVTQSSRYLVKRTGEKVFLECVQDMDHENMFWYRQDPGLGLRLIYFSYDVKMKEKGDIPEGYSVSREKKERFSLILESASTNQTSMYLCASSGSGGLGNTIYFGEGSWLTVV.

The chain links TRBV3-1 (or the pseudogene TRBV3-2) to TRBJ2-7; a weak D match, TRBD1 (6 bases). Per the germline V gene, CDR1 is LGHDT and CDR2 is YNNKEL (reference sequence). The CDR3 sequence is 15 residues long. Trimming removed 1 base from V and 3 bases from J, with 13 bases in between. The CDR3 reads CASSQGADRFYEQYF. The CDR3 DNA follows: TGTGCCAGCAGCCAAGGGGCTGACAGGTTCTACGAGCAGTACTTC.

V and J are TRBV27 and TRBJ2-3, with a tentative D call TRBD1 (6 bases). The CDR3 totals 15 residues. Germline V gene lookup returns CDR1 MNHEY and CDR2 SMNVEV (reference sequence). With 5 bases removed from V and 3 bases from J, the gap between germline ends came to 15 bases. The CDR3 sequence: CASSLVSQGTDTQYF. CDR3 DNA sequence: TGTGCCAGCAGTCTTGTCTCTCAGGGGACAGATACGCAGTATTTT.

This clone showed up just once. The chain recombines TRBV18 with TRBJ1-3; D not certain. CDR1 KGHSH and CDR2 LQKENI come from the germline V gene. This CDR3 region has 17 residues. V was clipped by 3 bases and J by 0 bases, with 15 bases between them. The CDR3 sequence is CASSPSTISVSGNTIYF. The CDR3 nucleotides read TGTGCCAGCTCACCTTCGACAATATCCGTCTCTGGAAACACCATATATTTT.

This clone is categorized as large. The chain couples TRBV6-5 to TRBJ2-1; tentatively, D is TRBD1 (5 bases). The CDR3 spans 14 residues. V lost 6 bases and J lost 7, with 16 bases in between. Germline loops: CDR1 MNHEY, CDR2 SVGAGI. The CDR3 loop is CASSLLGVGNEQFF. The CDR3 DNA sequence: TGTGCCAGCAGCCTATTAGGGGTTGGGAATGAGCAGTTCTTC.

CDR3 amino acids: CATSDLPGEKLFF. The CDR3 DNA follows: TGTGCCACCAGTGATTTGCCGGGAGAAAAACTGTTTTTT. The chain combines TRBV24-1 with TRBJ1-4; D gene uncertain. The CDR3 has 13 residues. CDR1 and CDR2 (germline): KGHDR, SFDVKD. V was shortened by 0 bases and J by 8 bases, with 6 bases between the two germline ends.

The chain has TRBV19 and TRBJ2-1; tentative D call: TRBD1 (6 bases). Germline CDR1 and CDR2: LNHDA and SQIVND (reference sequence). V lost 3 bases to trimming and J lost 0 bases, with 18 bases between them. This CDR3 comprises 18 residues. CDR3 sequence: CASSISATGPSSYNEQFF. The CDR3 DNA reads TGTGCCAGTAGTATTAGCGCGACAGGTCCGAGCTCCTACAATGAGCAGTTCTTC.